Described below is a single T cell receptor beta chain sequence and its context. Its matching antigen is unknown. This CDR3 region has 14 residues. CDR1 is LNHDA, CDR2 SQIVND, per germline (reference sequence). After removal of 6 bases from V and 3 bases from J, the junction contained 6 bases not matched to a gene. This specimen belongs to a study of cytomegalovirus exposure and HLA in healthy donors. A multiplex PCR was run with 60 Vbeta primers and 13 Jbeta primers. TCRdb's copy holds only in-frame clones and misses some; the assay was immunoSEQ multiplex PCR. The sample has roughly 80,000 clones; 60% to 75% are singletons. Whole-study results and caveats: Beyond CMV serostatus, there was no information to go on about immune exposure. Reports credit the classifier with highly specific, highly sensitive diagnosis of cytomegalovirus status.

The sequenced sample was PBMCs. The chain combines TRBV19 with TRBJ2-3; 7 bases agree with TRBD2. The receptor comes from a woman aged 40 to 55 in good health and CMV-seropositive. CDR3 DNA sequence: TGTGCCAGTAGATCACCGGGGGGAACAGATACGCAGTATTTT. Protein product: CASRSPGGTDTQYF.